The text below deals with one T cell receptor (beta chain). The antigen remains undetermined. Only in-frame clones appear in the TCRdb table, and some are missing; sequencing was by immunoSEQ multiplex PCR. This table holds 1.6 million or so clones, around 95% found once. Germline V CDR1 and CDR2: SGHNT, YENEEA. The CDR3 has 17 amino acids. Between the trimmed V and J ends, which lost 5 bases and 6 bases, there was a span of 24 bases. Donation came from healthy HIV-negative adults that had no recent acute infections or vaccinations. These data are taken from a study of shared clonotypes between healthy human individuals. Study context: In total, the donors were a couple of women and a few men aged 18 to 49.

Study-wide points: Non-shared clonotypes had lower generation probabilities than those shared by all four donors.

The rearrangement joins TRBV11-3 to TRBJ2-3, with D possibly matching TRBD1 (5 bases). The source material was naive CD4+ T cells sorted from blood. Stated subset: CD45RA+ positively selected. This TCR came from a man aged 25 to 40 in good health. Here the CDR3 reads CASSQASGATMADTQYF. CDR3 DNA: TGTGCCAGCAGCCAAGCATCTGGGGCCACCATGGCGGATACGCAGTATTTT.